This T cell receptor beta chain was recovered during a study of T cells after yellow fever vaccination. Generation of TCR cDNA used 5'RACE template switching (which added a universal primer site and UMIs). TCRdb fed the 5' RACE reads into MiXCR, producing one record per CDR3 protein. The data show more than 350,000 distinct CDR3 sequences, with under 14% seen just once and 18% held by the top ten. Germline V gives CDR1 SGHDN, CDR2 FVKESK. The J segment lost 1 base and the V segment lost 1 base, leaving 4 bases of the junction unmatched. The CDR3 is 15 amino acids. Broader study findings: Peaking on day 5 versus 15, the secondary response was faster but weaker. Among all clonotypes, a small share was observed in both CD4 and CD8 compartments. Clones that expanded after primary vaccination mostly reappeared after the booster (96% CD4, 88% CD8).

Points on this clonotype: Its antigen is unidentified.

Sequencing used PBMCs, obtained on the day of the first yellow fever vaccination. This sequence joins TRBV14 and TRBJ2-7; 7 bases map to TRBD1. The TCR originated in a man younger than 30 who received the YFV17D yellow fever vaccine. The CDR3 bases are TGTGCCAGCAGCCAAGCCCCGGGACAGTCCTACGAGCAGTACTTC. It codes for CASSQAPGQSYEQYF. Filled out from reference TRBV14 and TRBJ2-7, the complete variable domain reads EAGVTQFPSHSVIEKGQTVTLRCDPISGHDNLYWYRRVMGKEIKFLLHFVKESKQDESGMPNNRFLAERTGGTYSTLKVQPAELEDSGVYFCASSQAPGQSYEQYFGPGTRLTVT.